This T cell receptor (beta chain) was documented in a study of blood T cells in healthy people across ages. It was with a sample-barcoded 5' primer and a J-beta primer mix that a second PCR of roughly 7 to 11 cycles was run. One entry per CDR3 protein results from TCRdb running MiXCR on the 5' RACE reads. The sample has fewer than 900,000 distinct CDR3 sequences, about 40% seen once; the top ten hold 20% to 25%. Turning to this clonotype: As yet, its antigen is unknown. A read error is possible here, since a much larger clone lies one base away.

The trim removed 2 bases at V and 10 bases at J, leaving 12 bases unmatched. The CDR3 extends over 16 amino acids. In germline, CDR1 is MNHEY, CDR2 SVGEGT. Study observations and caveats: Observed TCR beta diversity per million T cells went down as age went up. This fall followed a roughly linear course with age.

The chain carries TRBV6-2 or TRBV6-3 and TRBJ2-1, with 9 bases that match TRBD2. This TCR came from a woman aged 55-75 years in good health. Sequencing was performed on blood. CDR3: CASSYAGFSGRYEQFF. In DNA, the CDR3 is TGTGCCAGCAGTTACGCCGGGTTTAGCGGGAGATACGAGCAGTTCTTC.